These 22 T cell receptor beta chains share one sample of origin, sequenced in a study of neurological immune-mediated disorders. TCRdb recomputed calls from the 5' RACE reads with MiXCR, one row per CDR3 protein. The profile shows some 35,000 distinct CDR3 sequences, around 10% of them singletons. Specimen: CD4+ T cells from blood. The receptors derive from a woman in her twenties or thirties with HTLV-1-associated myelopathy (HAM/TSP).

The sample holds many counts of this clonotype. The CDR3 DNA reads as TGTGCCATCAGTGAGTCGGACAGCAACACTGAAGCTTTCTTT. Amino acid sequence: CAISESDSNTEAFF. The chain couples TRBV10-3 to TRBJ1-1; perhaps TRBD1 as D (6 bases). The V end was cut by 0 bases, the J end by 2 bases, with 7 bases between. Germline V gene data show CDR1 as ENHRY and CDR2 as SYGVKD. This CDR3 comprises 14 residues.

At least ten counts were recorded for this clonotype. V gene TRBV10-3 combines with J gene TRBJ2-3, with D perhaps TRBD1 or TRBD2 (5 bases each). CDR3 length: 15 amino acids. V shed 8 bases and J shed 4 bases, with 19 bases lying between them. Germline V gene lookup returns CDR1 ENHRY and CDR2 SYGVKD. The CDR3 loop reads CAIGGASTQADTQYF. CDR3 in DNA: TGTGCCATCGGGGGAGCTTCCACCCAGGCAGATACGCAGTATTTT.

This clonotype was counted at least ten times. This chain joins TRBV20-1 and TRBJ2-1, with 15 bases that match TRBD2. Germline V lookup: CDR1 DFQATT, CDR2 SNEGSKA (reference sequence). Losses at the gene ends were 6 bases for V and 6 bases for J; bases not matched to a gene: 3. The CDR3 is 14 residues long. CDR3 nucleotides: TGCAGTGCCTCGGGACTAGCGGGGGGCAATGAGCAGTTCTTC. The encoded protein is CSASGLAGGNEQFF.

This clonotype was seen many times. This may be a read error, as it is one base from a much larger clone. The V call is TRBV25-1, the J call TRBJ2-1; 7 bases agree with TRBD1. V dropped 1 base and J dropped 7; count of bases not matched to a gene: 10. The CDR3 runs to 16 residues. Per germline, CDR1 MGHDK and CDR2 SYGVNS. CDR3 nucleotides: TGTGCCAGCAGTGAATTCACAGGGGACAGAGGAAATGAGCAGTTCTTC. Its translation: CASSEFTGDRGNEQFF.

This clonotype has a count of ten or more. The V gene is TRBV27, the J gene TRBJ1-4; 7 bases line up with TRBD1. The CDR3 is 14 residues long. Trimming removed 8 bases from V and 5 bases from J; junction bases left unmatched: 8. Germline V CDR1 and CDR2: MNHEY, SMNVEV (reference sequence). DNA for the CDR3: TGTGCCAGCCCGAGACAGGGATGGAATGAAAAACTGTTTTTT. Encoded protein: CASPRQGWNEKLFF.

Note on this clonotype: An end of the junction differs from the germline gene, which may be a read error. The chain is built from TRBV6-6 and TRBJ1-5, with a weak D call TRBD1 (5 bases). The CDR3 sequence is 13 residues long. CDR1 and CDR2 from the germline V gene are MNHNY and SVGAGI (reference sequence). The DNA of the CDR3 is TGTGCCAACAGTTACGGGGCGAATCAGCCCCAGCATTTT. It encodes CANSYGANQPQHF.

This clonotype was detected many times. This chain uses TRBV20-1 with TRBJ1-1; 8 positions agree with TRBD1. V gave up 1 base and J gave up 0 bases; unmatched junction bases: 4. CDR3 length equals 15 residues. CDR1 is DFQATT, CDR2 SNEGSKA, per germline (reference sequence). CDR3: CSARGQGALNTEAFF. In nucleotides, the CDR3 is TGCAGTGCTAGAGGCCAGGGGGCTTTGAACACTGAAGCTTTCTTT.

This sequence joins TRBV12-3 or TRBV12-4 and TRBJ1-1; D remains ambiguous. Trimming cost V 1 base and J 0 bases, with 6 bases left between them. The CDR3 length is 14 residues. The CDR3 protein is CASSLGILNTEAFF. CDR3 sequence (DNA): TGTGCCAGCAGTTTAGGAATTTTGAACACTGAAGCTTTCTTT.

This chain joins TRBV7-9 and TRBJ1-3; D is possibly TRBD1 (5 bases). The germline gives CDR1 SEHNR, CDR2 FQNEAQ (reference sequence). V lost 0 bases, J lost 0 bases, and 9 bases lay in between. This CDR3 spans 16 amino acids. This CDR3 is CASSLATGPSGNTIYF. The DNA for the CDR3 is TGTGCCAGCAGCTTAGCTACAGGTCCCTCTGGAAACACCATATATTTT.

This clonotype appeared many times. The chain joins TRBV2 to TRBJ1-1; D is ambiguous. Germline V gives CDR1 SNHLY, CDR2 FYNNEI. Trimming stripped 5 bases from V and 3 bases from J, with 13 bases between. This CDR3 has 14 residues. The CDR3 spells CASSSKMEHTEAFF. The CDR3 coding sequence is TGTGCCAGCAGTTCGAAGATGGAGCACACTGAAGCTTTCTTT. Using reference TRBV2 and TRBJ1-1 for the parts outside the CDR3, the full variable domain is EPEVTQTPSHQVTQMGQEVILRCVPISNHLYFYWYRQILGQKVEFLVSFYNNEISEKSEIFDDQFSVERPDGSNFTLKIRSTKLEDSAMYFCASSSKMEHTEAFFGQGTRLTVV.

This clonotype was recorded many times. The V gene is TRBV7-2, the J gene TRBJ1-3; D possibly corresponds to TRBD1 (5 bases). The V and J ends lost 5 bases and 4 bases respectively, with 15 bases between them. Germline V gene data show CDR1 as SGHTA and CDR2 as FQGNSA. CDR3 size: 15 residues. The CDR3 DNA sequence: TGTGCCAGCAGCCTCGGGACTACGGGGGGAAACACCATATATTTT. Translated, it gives CASSLGTTGGNTIYF.

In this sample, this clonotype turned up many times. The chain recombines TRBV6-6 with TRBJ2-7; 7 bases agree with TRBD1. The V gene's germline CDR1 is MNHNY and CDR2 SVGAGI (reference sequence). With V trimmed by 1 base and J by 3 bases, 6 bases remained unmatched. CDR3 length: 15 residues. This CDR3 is CASSYFEGAVYEQYF. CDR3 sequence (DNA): TGTGCCAGCAGTTACTTTGAGGGGGCTGTCTACGAGCAGTACTTC.

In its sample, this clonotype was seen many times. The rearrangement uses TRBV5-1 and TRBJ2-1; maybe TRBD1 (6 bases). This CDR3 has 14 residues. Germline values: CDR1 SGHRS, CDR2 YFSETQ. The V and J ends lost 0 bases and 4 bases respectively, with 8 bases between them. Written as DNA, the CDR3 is TGCGCCAGCAGCTTGGGACAGGCGTACAATGAGCAGTTCTTC. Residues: CASSLGQAYNEQFF.

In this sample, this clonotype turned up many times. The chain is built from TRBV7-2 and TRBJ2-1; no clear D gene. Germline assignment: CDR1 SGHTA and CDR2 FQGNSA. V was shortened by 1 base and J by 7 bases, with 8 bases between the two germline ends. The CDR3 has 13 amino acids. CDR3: CASSLEGPNEQFF. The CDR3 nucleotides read TGTGCCAGCAGCTTAGAAGGTCCTAATGAGCAGTTCTTC.

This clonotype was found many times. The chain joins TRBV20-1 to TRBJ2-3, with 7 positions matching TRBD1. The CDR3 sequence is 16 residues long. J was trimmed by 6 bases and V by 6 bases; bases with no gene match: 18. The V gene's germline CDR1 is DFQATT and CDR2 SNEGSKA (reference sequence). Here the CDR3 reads CSAASRQGFQWDTQYF. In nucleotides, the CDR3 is TGCAGTGCCGCCTCTCGACAGGGCTTCCAGTGGGATACGCAGTATTTT.

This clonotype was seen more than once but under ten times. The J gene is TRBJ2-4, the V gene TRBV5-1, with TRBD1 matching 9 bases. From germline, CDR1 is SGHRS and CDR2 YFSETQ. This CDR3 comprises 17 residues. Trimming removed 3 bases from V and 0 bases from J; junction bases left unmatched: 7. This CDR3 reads CASSSRLDRGAKNIQYF. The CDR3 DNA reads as TGCGCCAGCAGCTCTCGCCTGGACAGGGGAGCCAAAAACATTCAGTACTTC.

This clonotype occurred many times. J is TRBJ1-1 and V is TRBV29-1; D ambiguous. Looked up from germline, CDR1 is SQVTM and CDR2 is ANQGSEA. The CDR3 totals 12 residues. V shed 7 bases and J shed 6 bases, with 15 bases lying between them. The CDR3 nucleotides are TGCAGCGCCCGGACCTCCCTCGCTGAAGCTTTCTTT. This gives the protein CSARTSLAEAFF.

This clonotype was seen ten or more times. The chain's CDR3 is CASRLVPEATEAFF. The CDR3 DNA is TGTGCCAGCAGGTTAGTTCCGGAGGCCACTGAAGCTTTCTTT. The V gene is TRBV27, the J gene TRBJ1-1; no clear D. CDR1 and CDR2 (germline): MNHEY, SMNVEV (reference sequence). This CDR3 has 14 amino acids. Trimming took 6 bases from V and 4 from J, leaving 15 bases between them.

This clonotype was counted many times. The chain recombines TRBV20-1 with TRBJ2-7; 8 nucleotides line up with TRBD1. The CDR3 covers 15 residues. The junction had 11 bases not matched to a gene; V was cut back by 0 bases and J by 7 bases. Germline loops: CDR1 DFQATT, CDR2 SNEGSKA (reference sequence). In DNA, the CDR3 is TGCAGTGCTAGAGATATATATCAGGGGGCGGGAGAGCAGTACTTC. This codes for CSARDIYQGAGEQYF.

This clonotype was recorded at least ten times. The DNA for the CDR3 is TGTGCCAGCAGCTTGGGCTATCGGACAGTACAAGAGACCCAGTACTTC. Its protein is CASSLGYRTVQETQYF. V gene TRBV5-5 combines with J gene TRBJ2-5; perhaps TRBD1 as D (6 bases). The CDR3 length is 16 residues. Germline values: CDR1 SGHKS, CDR2 YYEKEE (reference sequence). Trimming stripped 0 bases from V and 2 bases from J, with 14 bases between.

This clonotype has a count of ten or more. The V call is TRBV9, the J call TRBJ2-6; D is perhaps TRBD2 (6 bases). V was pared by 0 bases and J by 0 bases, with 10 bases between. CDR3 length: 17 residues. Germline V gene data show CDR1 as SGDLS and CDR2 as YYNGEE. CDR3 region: CASSVVGGSSGANVLTF. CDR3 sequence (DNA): TGTGCCAGCAGCGTAGTCGGGGGTTCCTCTGGGGCCAACGTCCTGACTTTC.

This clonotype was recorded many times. Written as DNA, the CDR3 is TGTGCCAGCAGCTTAGAGGTCAGCGGGGGGGCCGAGCAGTACTTC. Translation: CASSLEVSGGAEQYF. This chain links TRBV7-2 with TRBJ2-7; 10 bases are a match to TRBD2. Trimming cost V 1 base and J 6 bases; bases outside gene matches: 6. This CDR3 is built from 15 residues. The V gene's germline CDR1 is SGHTA and CDR2 FQGNSA.